Each of the 21 T cell receptor beta chains below was sequenced from the same sample in a study of beta chain features in type 1 diabetes. Notes on the study in general: All four CD4+ subsets from Type 1 diabetes patients carried moderately but significantly shorter TCRB CDR3s.

These TCRs are of unknown antigen specificity. Expressed TCRB transcripts were sequenced because the isolated RNA had all been reverse transcribed beforehand. The table came from immunoSEQ multiplex PCR; TCRdb's copy has only in-frame clones and leaves some out. The table includes hundreds of thousands of clones, over 10% detected once. The sample was naive CD4+ T cells from blood. The receptor source for this set is a young man with type 1 diabetes.

This clone has more than one count but fewer than ten. At the DNA level, this CDR3 is encoded by other sequences in the same sample as well. The chain carries TRBV27 and TRBJ1-1, with no clear D. Germline V gene sequence: CDR1 MNHEY, CDR2 SMNVEV (reference sequence). Trimming stripped 2 bases from V and 1 base from J, with 5 bases between. The CDR3 contains 13 residues. CDR3 nucleotides: TGTGCCAGCAGTTTACGATCGAACACTGAAGCTTTCTTT. Its protein product is CASSLRSNTEAFF.

A few counts support this clone. This chain links TRBV30 with TRBJ2-6, with D unclear. The V and J ends lost 1 base and 4 bases respectively, with 5 bases between them. This CDR3 has 13 amino acids. Germline V gives CDR1 GTSNPN, CDR2 SVGIG (reference sequence). As DNA, the CDR3 is TGTGCCTGGAGTGCCCTCGGGGCCAACGTCCTGACTTTC. Translating it yields CAWSALGANVLTF.

There are a few counts of this clone. The chain recombines TRBV9 with TRBJ1-2, with TRBD1 matching over 7 bases. Germline CDR1 SGDLS, CDR2 YYNGEE. The trim removed 4 bases at V and 4 bases at J, leaving 7 bases unmatched. CDR3 length: 14 amino acids. The CDR3: CASSLGDSLYGYTF. CDR3 in DNA: TGTGCCAGCAGCTTAGGGGACAGCCTCTATGGCTACACCTTC.

The V and J genes are TRBV6-1 and TRBJ2-1; perhaps TRBD2 as D (7 bases). With 4 bases removed from V and 10 bases from J, the gap between germline ends came to 23 bases. The germline V gene encodes CDR1 MNHNS and CDR2 SASEGT. There are 16 residues in the CDR3. The CDR3 DNA follows: TGTGCCAGCAGTGGGGGTGGCGGGGGCCTCCCGCCGGAGCAGTTCTTC. Amino acids: CASSGGGGGLPPEQFF.

The V call is TRBV7-8, the J call TRBJ1-6, with 7 bases identical to TRBD1. The length of the CDR3 is 15 residues. V lost 5 bases and J lost 5; bases outside the gene matches: 6. In germline, CDR1 is SGHVS, CDR2 FQNEAQ. The CDR3 coding sequence is TGTGCCAGCAGCATGACCGGGACAGATAATTCACCCCTCCACTTT. It codes for CASSMTGTDNSPLHF.

The chain has TRBV2 and TRBJ1-2; D unresolved. There are 13 residues in the CDR3. Germline lookup yields CDR1 SNHLY and CDR2 FYNNEI. V was pared by 1 base and J by 3 bases, with 6 bases between. This chain's CDR3 is CASSEDSHYGYTF. The CDR3 DNA is TGTGCCAGCAGTGAAGACAGTCACTATGGCTACACCTTC.

This chain joins TRBV9 and TRBJ1-6; D may be TRBD1 (6 bases). Germline V gene sequence: CDR1 SGDLS, CDR2 YYNGEE. The V gene lost 3 bases and the J gene lost 5 bases, with 12 bases spanning the gap. The CDR3 extends over 15 amino acids. CDR3 region: CASSARDKNNSPLHF. CDR3 nucleotide sequence: TGTGCCAGCAGCGCTAGGGACAAGAATAATTCACCCCTCCACTTT.

Only a few counts were recorded for this clone. This sequence joins TRBV10-3 and TRBJ2-7, with D possibly TRBD1 on 6 matching bases. The germline V gene encodes CDR1 ENHRY and CDR2 SYGVKD. Trimming left V 4 bases short and J 2 bases short, with 9 bases between. This CDR3 has 13 amino acids. The CDR3 nucleotides read TGTGCCATCAGTGGACAGGAGACCTACGAGCAGTACTTC. It translates to CAISGQETYEQYF.

The table lists this clone with a few counts. This chain's CDR3 is CASSRLNGYSYNEQFF. The CDR3 DNA reads TGCGCCAGCAGCCGCTTGAACGGGTACTCCTACAATGAGCAGTTCTTC. The chain recombines TRBV5-1 with TRBJ2-1; D unclear. V lost 4 bases and J 0 bases, leaving 14 bases between the germline ends. Germline V gene sequence: CDR1 SGHRS, CDR2 YFSETQ. The CDR3 contains 16 residues.

The rearrangement links TRBV28 to TRBJ1-1; TRBD1 is a possible D gene (5 bases). CDR3 length: 16 amino acids. V gave up 5 bases and J gave up 0 bases, with 16 bases separating them. Germline V gene data show CDR1 as MDHEN and CDR2 as SYDVKM. CDR3 sequence: CASSHGGGLMNTEAFF. For the CDR3, the DNA is TGTGCCAGCAGTCATGGTGGGGGACTCATGAACACTGAAGCTTTCTTT. The full variable domain, its missing parts supplied by reference TRBV28 and TRBJ1-1, is DVKVTQSSRYLVKRTGEKVFLECVQDMDHENMFWYRQDPGLGLRLIYFSYDVKMKEKGDIPEGYSVSREKKERFSLILESASTNQTSMYLCASSHGGGLMNTEAFFGQGTRLTVV.

This chain joins TRBV9 and TRBJ1-1; tentatively, D is TRBD1 (6 bases). The CDR3 runs 16 residues. From germline, CDR1 is SGDLS and CDR2 YYNGEE. With 0 bases removed from V and 3 bases from J, the gap between germline ends came to 15 bases. Written as DNA, the CDR3 is TGTGCCAGCAGCGTAGCTACAACAGGGAGGGACACTGAAGCTTTCTTT. Its protein is CASSVATTGRDTEAFF.

In this sample, this clone turned up a few times. The V gene is TRBV29-1, the J gene TRBJ1-1; 9 positions agree with TRBD1. Germline loops: CDR1 SQVTM, CDR2 ANQGSEA. V was pared by 8 bases and J by 3 bases, with 7 bases of the junction left unmatched. The CDR3 runs to 13 residues. CDR3 protein: CSYRTGVDTEAFF. In DNA form, the CDR3 reads TGCAGCTACCGGACAGGGGTGGACACTGAAGCTTTCTTT.

This chain links TRBV10-3 with TRBJ1-2, with D uncertain. Germline V CDR1 and CDR2: ENHRY, SYGVKD. The CDR3 extends over 13 amino acids. V gave up 2 bases and J gave up 3 bases, with 7 bases separating them. CDR3 nucleotides: TGTGCCATCAGTGAGAGGAGCGACTATGGCTACACCTTC. Translation: CAISERSDYGYTF.

This clone was detected a few times. This chain connects TRBV30 to TRBJ2-2, with 9 bases fitting TRBD2. V was clipped by 5 bases and J by 0 bases; unmatched bases: 1. This CDR3 is built from 14 residues. Germline assignment: CDR1 GTSNPN and CDR2 SVGIG (reference sequence). DNA for the CDR3: TGTGCCTGGCTAGCGGGGACGAACACCGGGGAGCTGTTTTTT. Protein sequence: CAWLAGTNTGELFF.

The chain links TRBV19 to TRBJ2-3, with D tentatively TRBD2 (5 bases). V lost 3 bases, J lost 6 bases, and 16 bases lay in between. The CDR3 covers 15 residues. Germline V gene lookup returns CDR1 LNHDA and CDR2 SQIVND (reference sequence). CDR3 residues: CASSIWASSSDTQYF. The DNA for the CDR3 is TGTGCCAGTAGTATTTGGGCTAGCTCGTCGGATACGCAGTATTTT.

The chain combines TRBV9 with TRBJ1-3; weak D call: TRBD1 (5 bases). V dropped 4 bases and J dropped 0 bases, with 14 bases sitting between them. Germline CDR1 is SGDLS and CDR2 is YYNGEE. The CDR3 runs to 16 residues. DNA for the CDR3: TGTGCCAGCAGCCCCAACACAGGAAACTCTGGAAACACCATATATTTT. Amino acids: CASSPNTGNSGNTIYF.

The V gene is TRBV7-9, the J gene TRBJ1-5; no definite D call. The length of the CDR3 is 14 residues. Trimming pared 3 bases from V and 5 bases from J, leaving 11 bases between. The germline CDR1 and CDR2 sequences are SEHNR and FQNEAQ (reference sequence). In DNA, the CDR3 is TGTGCCAGCAGCTTCATAGGTCCTGATCAGCCCCAGCATTTT. Its protein is CASSFIGPDQPQHF.

This clone turned up a few times. The rearrangement uses TRBV28 and TRBJ1-1; D gene ambiguous. CDR1 is MDHEN and CDR2 is SYDVKM in the germline V gene. The CDR3 is 14 amino acids. Trimming removed 4 bases from V and 4 bases from J, with 13 bases in between. The DNA of the CDR3 is TGTGCCAGCAGTTCCATGCAGAGTGCCACTGAAGCTTTCTTT. It codes for CASSSMQSATEAFF.

This clone has only a few counts. V is TRBV5-4 and J is TRBJ1-1; 8 bases are shared with TRBD1. The CDR3 length is 16 residues. Germline V gives CDR1 SGHNT, CDR2 YYREEE (reference sequence). After removal of 4 bases from V and 6 bases from J, the junction contained 14 bases not matched to a gene. The CDR3: CASSQPPGQGAAEAFF. Here the CDR3 DNA reads TGTGCCAGCAGCCAACCCCCTGGGCAGGGGGCTGCTGAAGCTTTCTTT.

The V call is TRBV9, the J call TRBJ2-1, with 8 bases aligning to TRBD2. V shed 0 bases, J shed 2 bases, and the junction held 7 bases outside the gene matches. This CDR3 spans 17 amino acids. The germline V gene has CDR1 SGDLS and CDR2 YYNGEE. The CDR3 is CASSVGSGGAPYNEQFF. CDR3 DNA sequence: TGTGCCAGCAGCGTAGGATCCGGGGGGGCCCCCTACAATGAGCAGTTCTTC.

This clone was recorded a few times. Here the CDR3 reads CASSGTGGNYGYTF. In nucleotides, the CDR3 is TGTGCCAGCAGCGGGACAGGGGGCAACTATGGCTACACCTTC. The chain links TRBV25-1 to TRBJ1-2; 12 nucleotides line up with TRBD1. Trimming took 6 bases from V and 2 from J; bases not matched to a gene: 1. CDR1 is MGHDK and CDR2 is SYGVNS in the germline V gene. The CDR3 length is 14 residues.